The 9 T cell receptor beta chains given below trace back to one sample, sequenced in a study of blood T cell repertoires in COVID-19. Method: immunoSEQ multiplex PCR; TCRdb's copy keeps in-frame clones and lacks some. The data show about 440,000 clones, approximately 90% seen once. The sequencing sample was made of peripheral blood. The receptors derive from a woman in her thirties with acute or convalescent COVID-19.

The chain employs TRBV11-2 and TRBJ2-7; 8 positions match TRBD1. Trimming cost V 2 bases and J 3 bases; bases outside gene matches: 6. Germline V gene data show CDR1 as SGHAT and CDR2 as FQNNGV. There are 15 residues in the CDR3. The CDR3 spells CASSLIKTGGYEQYF. In DNA, the CDR3 is TGTGCCAGCAGCTTAATTAAAACAGGGGGCTACGAGCAGTACTTC.

This sequence joins TRBV19 and TRBJ2-3; D is undetermined. Trimming removed 2 bases from V and 1 base from J, with 10 bases in between. The CDR3 is 15 residues long. CDR1 and CDR2 from the germline V gene are LNHDA and SQIVND (reference sequence). In nucleotides, the CDR3 is TGTGCCAGTAGTATAACGAGCGTCGGCACAGATACGCAGTATTTT. This translates into CASSITSVGTDTQYF.

The chain couples TRBV2 to TRBJ1-1; tentative D call: TRBD1 (6 bases). The CDR3 consists of 15 residues. CDR1 and CDR2 (germline): SNHLY, FYNNEI. The germline V and J ends were trimmed by 3 bases and 0 bases, with 11 bases remaining between them. CDR3 in DNA: TGTGCCAGCAGTGACCAGGGGACCATGAACACTGAAGCTTTCTTT. Translating it yields CASSDQGTMNTEAFF.

V and J are TRBV7-9 and TRBJ1-2, with D uncertain. Deletions cut 5 bases from V and 7 bases from J, with 14 bases between. The CDR3 runs to 13 residues. Per germline, CDR1 SEHNR and CDR2 FQNEAQ (reference sequence). The CDR3 nucleotides read TGTGCCAGCAGCCCGTTGGGAGGAGGTGGCTACACCTTC. Translation gives CASSPLGGGGYTF.

The V call is TRBV11-2, the J call TRBJ2-5; 9 nucleotides agree with TRBD1. CDR1 and CDR2 (germline): SGHAT, FQNNGV. The CDR3 consists of 15 residues. The V segment lost 1 base and the J segment 5 bases; nucleotides outside the gene matches: 5. This CDR3 is CASSLVTGGAETQYF. The CDR3 DNA follows: TGTGCCAGCAGCTTAGTAACAGGGGGCGCCGAGACCCAGTACTTC.

With respect to this clone: Other DNA sequences of this sample code for an identical CDR3. The rearrangement links TRBV3-1 (or the pseudogene TRBV3-2) to TRBJ1-2; maybe TRBD1 (6 bases). The CDR3 is 14 amino acids. Trimming took off 1 base at V and 3 bases at J, with 9 bases between the two ends. Germline-derived CDR1 and CDR2 are LGHDT and YNNKEL (reference sequence). The CDR3 here is CASSQGQAHYGYTF. CDR3 coding DNA: TGTGCCAGCAGCCAAGGACAGGCACACTATGGCTACACCTTC.

Written as DNA, the CDR3 is TGCAGCGGGTTTTCAGGGTTGAGCTATGGCTACACCTTC. Its translation: CSGFSGLSYGYTF. The V call is TRBV29-1, the J call TRBJ1-2; weak D call: TRBD1 (5 bases). V dropped 7 bases and J dropped 4 bases, with 16 bases sitting between them. The CDR3 spans 13 residues. The germline gives CDR1 SQVTM, CDR2 ANQGSEA. Full variable domain (remainder filled in from reference TRBV29-1 and TRBJ1-2): SAVISQKPSRDICQRGTSLTIQCQVDSQVTMMFWYRQQPGQSLTLIATANQGSEATYESGFVIDKFPISRPNLTFSTLTVSNMSPEDSSIYLCSGFSGLSYGYTFGSGTRLTVV.

The chain employs TRBV6-5 and TRBJ2-3; D perhaps matches TRBD1 (6 bases). CDR1 and CDR2 from the germline V gene are MNHEY and SVGAGI. The CDR3 is 15 residues long. With 5 bases removed from V and 0 bases from J, the gap between germline ends came to 12 bases. The CDR3 here is CASSQQGYSTDTQYF. CDR3 DNA sequence: TGTGCCAGCAGTCAACAGGGATACAGCACAGATACGCAGTATTTT.

The chain links TRBV6-1 to TRBJ2-2; D gene unclear. The CDR3 length is 15 residues. From germline, CDR1 is MNHNS and CDR2 SASEGT. Trimming removed 2 bases at V and 0 bases at J, with 7 bases between. For the CDR3, the DNA is TGTGCCAGCAGTGAACACACAGCGAACACCGGGGAGCTGTTTTTT. This translates into CASSEHTANTGELFF.